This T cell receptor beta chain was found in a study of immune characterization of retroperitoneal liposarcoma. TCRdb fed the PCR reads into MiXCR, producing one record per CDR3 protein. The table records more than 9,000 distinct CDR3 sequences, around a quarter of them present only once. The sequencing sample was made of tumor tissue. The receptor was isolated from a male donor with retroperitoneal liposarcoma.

The CDR3 sequence: CASSGTGLAIADTQYF. In DNA, the CDR3 is TGCGCCAGCAGTGGTACGGGACTAGCGATCGCAGATACGCAGTATTTT. The gene calls are TRBV10-1 and TRBJ2-3, with TRBD2 identical over 10 bases. CDR3 size: 16 residues. Unmatched junction bases numbered 8, after V lost 4 bases and J lost 4 bases. The V gene's germline CDR1 is WNHNN and CDR2 SYGVQD (reference sequence).